The clone carrying this TCR beta chain was counted between two and nine times. These data come from a study of blood T cell repertoires in COVID-19. Trimming removed 0 bases from V and 1 base from J, with 6 bases in between. The CDR3 consists of 14 residues. Per the germline V gene, CDR1 is SEHNR and CDR2 is FQNEAQ (reference sequence). TCRdb's copy holds only in-frame clones and misses some; the assay was immunoSEQ multiplex PCR. The repertoire holds roughly 70,000 clones, approximately 88% seen once, with over 5% in the top ten. Sequenced material: peripheral blood. The rearrangement uses TRBV7-9 and TRBJ1-1, with D unresolved. The receptor was derived from a woman in her seventies with acute or convalescent COVID-19. The CDR3 DNA follows: TGTGCCAGCAGCTTAGCAGCTCCGAACACTGAAGCTTTCTTT. Its protein is CASSLAAPNTEAFF.